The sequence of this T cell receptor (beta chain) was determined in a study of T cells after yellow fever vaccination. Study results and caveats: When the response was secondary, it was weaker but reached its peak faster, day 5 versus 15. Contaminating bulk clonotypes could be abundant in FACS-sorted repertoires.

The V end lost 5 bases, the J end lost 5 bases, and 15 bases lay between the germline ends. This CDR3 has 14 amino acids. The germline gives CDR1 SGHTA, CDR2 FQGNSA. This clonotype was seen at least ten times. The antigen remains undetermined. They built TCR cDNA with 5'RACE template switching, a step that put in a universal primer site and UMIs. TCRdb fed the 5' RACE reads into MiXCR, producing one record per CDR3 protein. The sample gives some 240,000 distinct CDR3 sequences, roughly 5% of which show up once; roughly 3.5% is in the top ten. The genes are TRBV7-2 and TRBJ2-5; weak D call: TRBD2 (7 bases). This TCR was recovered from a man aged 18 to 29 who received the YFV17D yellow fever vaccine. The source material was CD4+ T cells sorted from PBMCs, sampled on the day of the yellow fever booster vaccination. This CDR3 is CASSPKRGGETQYF. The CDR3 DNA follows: TGTGCCAGCAGCCCGAAGAGGGGGGGGGAGACCCAGTACTTC.